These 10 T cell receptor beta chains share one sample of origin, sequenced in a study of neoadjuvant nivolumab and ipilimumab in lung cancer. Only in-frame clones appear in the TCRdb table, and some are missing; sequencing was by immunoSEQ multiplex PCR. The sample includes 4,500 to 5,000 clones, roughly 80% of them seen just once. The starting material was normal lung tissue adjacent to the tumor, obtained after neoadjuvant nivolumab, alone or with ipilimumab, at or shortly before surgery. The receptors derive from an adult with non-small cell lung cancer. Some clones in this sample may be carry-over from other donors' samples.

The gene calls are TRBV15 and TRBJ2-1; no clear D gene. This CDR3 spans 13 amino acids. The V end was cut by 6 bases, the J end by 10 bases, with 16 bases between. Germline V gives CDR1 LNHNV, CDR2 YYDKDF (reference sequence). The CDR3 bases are TGTGCCACCAGGGCCTTGGGAAGGGCCGAGCAGTTCTTC. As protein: CATRALGRAEQFF.

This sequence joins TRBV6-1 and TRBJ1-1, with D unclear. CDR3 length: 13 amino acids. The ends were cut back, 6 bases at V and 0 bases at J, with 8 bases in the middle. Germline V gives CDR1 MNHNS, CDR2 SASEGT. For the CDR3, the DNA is TGTGCCAGCAGACGACAATTGAACACTGAAGCTTTCTTT. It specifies CASRRQLNTEAFF.

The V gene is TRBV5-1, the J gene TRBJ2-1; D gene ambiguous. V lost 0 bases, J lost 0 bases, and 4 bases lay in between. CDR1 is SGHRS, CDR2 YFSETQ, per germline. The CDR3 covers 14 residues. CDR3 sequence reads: CASSLGGSYNEQFF. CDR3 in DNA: TGCGCCAGCAGCTTGGGGGGCTCCTACAATGAGCAGTTCTTC.

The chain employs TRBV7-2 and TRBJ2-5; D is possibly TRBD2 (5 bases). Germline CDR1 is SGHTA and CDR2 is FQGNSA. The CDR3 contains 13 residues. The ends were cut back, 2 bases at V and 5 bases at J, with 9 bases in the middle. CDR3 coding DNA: TGTGCCAGCAGCTTATTATGGAGGGAGACCCAGTACTTC. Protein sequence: CASSLLWRETQYF.

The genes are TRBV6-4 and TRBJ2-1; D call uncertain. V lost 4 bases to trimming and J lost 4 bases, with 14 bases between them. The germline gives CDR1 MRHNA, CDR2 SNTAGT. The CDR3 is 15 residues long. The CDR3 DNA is TGTGCCAGCAGTGTGGACCCGACAAGGTACAATGAGCAGTTCTTC. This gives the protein CASSVDPTRYNEQFF.

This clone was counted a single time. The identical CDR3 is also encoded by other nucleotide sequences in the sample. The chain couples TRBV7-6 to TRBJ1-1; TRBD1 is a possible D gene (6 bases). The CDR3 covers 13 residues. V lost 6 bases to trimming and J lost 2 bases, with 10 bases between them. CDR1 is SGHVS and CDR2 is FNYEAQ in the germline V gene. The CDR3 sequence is CASSLDSNTEAFF. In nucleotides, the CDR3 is TGTGCCAGCAGTTTGGACAGCAACACTGAAGCTTTCTTT.

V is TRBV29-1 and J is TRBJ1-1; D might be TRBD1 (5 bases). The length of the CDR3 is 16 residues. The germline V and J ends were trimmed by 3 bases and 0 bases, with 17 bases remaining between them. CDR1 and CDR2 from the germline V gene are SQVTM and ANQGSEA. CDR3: CSVDSFAGIMNTEAFF. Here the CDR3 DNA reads TGCAGCGTTGATAGTTTTGCAGGGATCATGAACACTGAAGCTTTCTTT.

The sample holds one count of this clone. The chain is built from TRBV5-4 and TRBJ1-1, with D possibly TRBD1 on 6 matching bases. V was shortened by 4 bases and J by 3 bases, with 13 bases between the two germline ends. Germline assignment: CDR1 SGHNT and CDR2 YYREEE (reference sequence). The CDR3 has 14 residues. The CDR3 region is CASSPAAGDTEAFF. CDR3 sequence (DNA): TGTGCCAGCAGCCCGGCGGCAGGGGACACTGAAGCTTTCTTT.

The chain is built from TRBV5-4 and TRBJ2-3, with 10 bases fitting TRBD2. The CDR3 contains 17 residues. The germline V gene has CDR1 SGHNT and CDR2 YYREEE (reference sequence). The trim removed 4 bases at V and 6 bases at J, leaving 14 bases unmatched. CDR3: CASSPTGGAGGGDTQYF. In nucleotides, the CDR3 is TGTGCCAGCAGCCCGACAGGTGGAGCGGGAGGGGGGGATACGCAGTATTTT.

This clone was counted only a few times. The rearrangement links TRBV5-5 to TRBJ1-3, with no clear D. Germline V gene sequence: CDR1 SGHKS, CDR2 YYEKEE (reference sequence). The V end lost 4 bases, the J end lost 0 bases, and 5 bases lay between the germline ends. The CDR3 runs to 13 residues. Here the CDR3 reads CASSLTSGNTIYF. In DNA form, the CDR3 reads TGTGCCAGCAGCCTGACCTCTGGAAACACCATATATTTT.